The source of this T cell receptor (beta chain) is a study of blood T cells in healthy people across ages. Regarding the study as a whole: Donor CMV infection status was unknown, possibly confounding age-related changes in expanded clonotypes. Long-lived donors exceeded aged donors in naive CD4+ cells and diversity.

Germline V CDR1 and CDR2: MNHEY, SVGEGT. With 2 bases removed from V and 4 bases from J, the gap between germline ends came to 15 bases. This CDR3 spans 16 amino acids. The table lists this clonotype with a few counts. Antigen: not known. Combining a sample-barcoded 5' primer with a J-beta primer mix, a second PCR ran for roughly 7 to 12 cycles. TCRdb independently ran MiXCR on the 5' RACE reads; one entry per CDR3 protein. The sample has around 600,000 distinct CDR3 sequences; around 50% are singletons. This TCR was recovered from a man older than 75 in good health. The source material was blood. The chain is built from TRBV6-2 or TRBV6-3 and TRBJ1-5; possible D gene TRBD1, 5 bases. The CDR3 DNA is TGTGCCAGCAGTTACGGGTACGGGACGGTGAATCAGCCCCAGCATTTT. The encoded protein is CASSYGYGTVNQPQHF.